Included here is one T cell receptor beta chain sequence, with context. Its antigen is not yet known. Base qualities are not at hand, and no much larger clone is one base apart. The sample comes from a study of vaccination effects on CD4 cells after COVID-19 (dated 2022 in TCRdb). Study-level background: Post-vaccine samples across the study were collected a median of 72 days after the second dose, with a range of 14 to 241. SARS-CoV-2 spike-specific CD4+ TCR repertoires were compared before and after mRNA vaccination in COVID-19 convalescent patients and in infection-naive vaccine recipients. Altogether, some ten COVID-19 convalescent patients and several SARS-CoV-2-naive healthy vaccine recipients made up the full study. In the study, cultures from other donors were sequenced using the Oncomine TCR Beta short-read assay on an Illumina iSeq 100. What the research found in general, with its limitations: In healthy vaccine recipients, vaccine-induced clones were almost all SARS-CoV-2 mono-reactive, with only 1 of 255 cross-reactive with common cold coronaviruses. Only a small number of convalescent patients were included, and no early post-infection timepoints were available, which limited the study. Marked clonal contraction was observed in both infection-induced and vaccine-induced clones at late post-vaccination timepoints, consistent with waning T cell responses.

In the ViraFEST assay, PBMC were stimulated with viral peptide pools, and antigen-specific CD4+ T cell clonotypes were then identified by expansion using TCR sequencing. After 10 to 11 days of culture, CD4+ T cells were isolated with the EasySep CD4+ T cell isolation kit. Participants received two doses of either the BNT162b2 or the mRNA-1273 mRNA SARS-CoV-2 vaccine. Healthy vaccine recipients had no prior SARS-CoV-2 infection, confirmed by negative nucleocapsid antibodies before and after vaccination. Each well held around 2 million PBMC cultured in IMDM containing roughly 5.1% human AB serum, about 10 IU/ml IL-2 and gentamicin, along with around 9.1 ug/ml peptides. On days 3 and 7, half of the culture medium was replaced with fresh IL-2-containing medium. Each peptide stimulation condition was cultured in triplicate wells unless otherwise noted. PBMC were separated from whole blood using Ficoll-Paque Plus gradient centrifugation and were then either cryopreserved at -140C or used fresh. The overlapping peptide pools covered the spike proteins of SARS-CoV-2 and of the common cold coronaviruses HCoV-NL63, HCoV-OC43 and HCoV-229E. The QIAamp micro DNA kit was used to extract genomic DNA from the cultured CD4+ T cells.

Libraries were built with the immunoSEQ multiplex PCR assay. DNA from the cultured, isolated CD4+ T cells was subjected to TCR beta CDR3 sequencing. The authors processed their data as follows. Non-productive TCR sequences were removed, reads were trimmed to the CDR3 region, and CDR3s of at least 7 amino acids were retained. Antigen-specific clonotypes were identified with the MANAFEST web app by comparing expansion in peptide wells against reference cultures. For clones to be considered positive, expansion at FDR<0.05 versus reference and all other wells, an odds ratio above 5, and a frequency above 0.1% in two replicate wells were required. A clonotype was called cross-reactive if it was significantly expanded both in SARS-CoV-2 spike wells and in at least one common cold coronavirus spike condition. Using the stringdist R package, CDR3 similarity was measured by Levenshtein distance, and unrooted trees were constructed with ape in R 3.6.1. TCRdb took over this immuneACCESS table, retaining in-frame rearrangements with V and J assigned. Such tables are incomplete; in checked studies, under half of the missing clones stem from an unresolved V gene, and the remainder is unexplained. V and J calls plus clone size are reproduced from that table; the DNA served to infer D and trimming. Across this sample there are 30,000 to 40,000 clones, with under 75% seen only once. The ten top clones hold 9.5% to 15% of the sample.

The cysteine opens and the phenylalanine closes a CDR3 of 15 amino acids. The kept DNA is CDR3 alone, 45 bases in frame from the first base. CDR1 MNHEY and CDR2 SVGAGI were looked up in the germline V gene. A distance of 21 bases separates the germline ends of V and J, which lose 7 bases and 8 bases respectively. The clonotype comes from a human donor who received a COVID-19 vaccine. Sample: CD4+ T cells from PBMCs cultured with HCoV-229E spike peptides, taken after COVID-19 vaccination. The sample's cell subset or site label, decoded: HCoV-229E spike overlapping peptide pool stimulation. The chain employs TRBV6-5 and TRBJ2-1; a weak D assignment points to TRBD2 (5 bases agree). The CDR3 is CASTRGGARVDEQFF. The DNA sequence follows: TGTGCCAGCACCCGTGGCGGCGCGAGGGTAGATGAGCAGTTCTTC.